Listed below are T cell receptor beta chains from one sample, sequenced in a study of T cells in Graves' hyperthyroidism and ophthalmopathy. TCRdb independently ran MiXCR on the multiplex PCR reads; one entry per CDR3 protein. The table has 400,000 to 600,000 distinct CDR3 sequences, 15% to 20% seen once. The sequenced sample consisted of blood. These receptors were taken from a woman aged 30 to 39 with Graves' ophthalmopathy. Each CDR3 is given with its conserved first and last residue. The order of the fields is V gene, clone size, J gene, D gene, CDR3 DNA, CDR3 protein. The D gene is left open where the match is weak. Size values are once, few and many counts, or a class for expanded clones, and some rows have none.

>TRBV18|many|TRBJ1-2|.
TGTGCCAGCTCACCCGACTCCTCGTCCTATGGCTACACCTTC
CASSPDSSSYGYTF
>TRBV19|.|TRBJ2-7|.
TGTGCCAGTAGTATCATAGCCGGGGTTTCCTACGAGCAGTACTTC
CASSIIAGVSYEQYF
>TRBV7-3|many|TRBJ1-1|.
TGTGCCAGCAGGCGCCTTATTAACACTGAAGCTTTCTTT
CASRRLINTEAFF
>TRBV20-1|few|TRBJ2-5|.
TGCAGTGCTTCAAGCATACCCGGAGAGACCCAGTACTTC
CSASSIPGETQYF
>TRBV6-1|many|TRBJ1-1|TRBD1
TGTGCCAGCAGGCTTCGGACAGGACTGAACACTGAAGCTTTCTTT
CASRLRTGLNTEAFF
>TRBV7-2|.|TRBJ1-4|.
TGTGCCAGCAGCAAATCAGGGGAGATCCGGGAAAAACTGTTTTTT
CASSKSGEIREKLFF
>TRBV20-1|many|TRBJ2-5|TRBD2
TGCAGTGCTAGGGGGACTAGCGGGATAGAGACCCAGTACTTC
CSARGTSGIETQYF
>TRBV28|many|TRBJ1-4|TRBD1
TGTGCCAGCAGCAAACACCAGGGGGTAAAACTGTTTTTT
CASSKHQGVKLFF
>TRBV20-1|few|TRBJ2-3|TRBD1
TGCAGTGCTCCCCCGGGAACAGGGGGCCCAGATACGCAGTATTTT
CSAPPGTGGPDTQYF
>TRBV20-1|.|TRBJ1-5|TRBD1
TGCAGTGCCAGAAAATCTGATTATCCTCCGACGACAGGGGGGAATCAGCCCCAGCATTTT
CSARKSDYPPTTGGNQPQHF
>TRBV28|many|TRBJ1-4|.
TGTGCCAGCAATCAGGGTGGGGGGGAAAAACTGTTTTTT
CASNQGGGEKLFF
>TRBV7-2|many|TRBJ2-1|.
TGTGCCAGCAGCTTAATTGCGGGGTATGGGTACAATGAGCAGTTCTTC
CASSLIAGYGYNEQFF
>TRBV28|many|TRBJ2-7|.
TGTGCCAGTGGGGCCCTAGCGCCGAGCTCCTACGAGCAGTACTTC
CASGALAPSSYEQYF
>TRBV5-5|.|TRBJ2-6|.
TGTGCCAGCAGCTTGGTCCCAGCCCGCTCTGGGGCCAACGTCCTGACTTTC
CASSLVPARSGANVLTF
>TRBV20-1|few|TRBJ2-3|TRBD2
TGCAGTGCTAGATGGACTAGCGGCACAGATACGCAGTATTTT
CSARWTSGTDTQYF
>TRBV5-1|.|TRBJ2-7|TRBD1
TGCGCCAGCAGCCAAGAAAGAGGGGGCTTGGGAGAGCAGTACTTC
CASSQERGGLGEQYF
>TRBV7-2|many|TRBJ2-5|.
TGTGCCAGCAGCTCCTACCAAGAGACCCAGTACTTC
CASSSYQETQYF
>TRBV28|many|TRBJ2-3|.
TGTGCCAGCAGTTTCCAGAGGGGGTATACGCAGTATTTT
CASSFQRGYTQYF
>TRBV11-2|.|TRBJ2-7|TRBD2
TGTGCCAGCAGCCCGTACCGGACTAGCGGGACGTCCTACGAGCAGTACTTC
CASSPYRTSGTSYEQYF
>TRBV7-2|few|TRBJ1-2|.
TGTGCCAGCAGCTTAGACAGGGTAAAAGGCTACACCTTC
CASSLDRVKGYTF
>TRBV18|many|TRBJ2-3|TRBD1
TGTGCCAGCTCAGACAGGGTCGCAGATACGCAGTATTTT
CASSDRVADTQYF
>TRBV7-3|many|TRBJ2-3|.
TGTGCCAGCAGCTTAATCGCTTCAGCGCCAGATCCAGATACGCAGTATTTT
CASSLIASAPDPDTQYF
>TRBV7-7|.|TRBJ2-5|TRBD1
TGTGCTAGCAGCTTAGGGGTAGGGGGCAGCCAAGAGACCCAGTACTTC
CASSLGVGGSQETQYF
>TRBV5-5|.|TRBJ1-4|TRBD1
TGTGCCAGCAGCAGGACGCCGGGACAGGGAAATGAAAAACTGCTTTTT
CASSRTPGQGNEKLLF
>TRBV27|many|TRBJ2-3|TRBD1
TGTGCCAGCAGGAGGACAGGGAGCACAGATACGCAGTATTTT
CASRRTGSTDTQYF
>TRBV9|.|TRBJ1-1|.
TGTGCCAGCAGCCAAGGATCCGGTGAAGCTTTCTTT
CASSQGSGEAFF
>TRBV6-1|.|TRBJ2-7|TRBD1
TGTGCCAGCACTTCACCGGGACAGGGGGGATACGAGCAGTACTTC
CASTSPGQGGYEQYF
>TRBV10-1|many|TRBJ2-3|.
TGCGCCAGCAGTGAAACCCTTCGAGATACGCAGTATTTT
CASSETLRDTQYF
>TRBV4-2|.|TRBJ2-3|TRBD2
TGTGCCAGCAGCCAAGATTGGGGGGGAGTGGCAGATACGCAGTATTTT
CASSQDWGGVADTQYF